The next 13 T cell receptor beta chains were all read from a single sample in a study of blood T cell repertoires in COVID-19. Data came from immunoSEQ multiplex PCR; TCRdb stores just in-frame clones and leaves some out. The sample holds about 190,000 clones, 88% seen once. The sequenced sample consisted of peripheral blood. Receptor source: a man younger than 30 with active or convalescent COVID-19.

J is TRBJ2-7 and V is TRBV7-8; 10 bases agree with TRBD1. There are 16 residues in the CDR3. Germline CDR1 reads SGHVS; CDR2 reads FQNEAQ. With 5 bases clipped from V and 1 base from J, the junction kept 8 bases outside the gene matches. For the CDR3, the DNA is TGTGCCAGCAGCGTACTAGGGACAGGGGTTTCCTACGAGCAGTACTTC. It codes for CASSVLGTGVSYEQYF.

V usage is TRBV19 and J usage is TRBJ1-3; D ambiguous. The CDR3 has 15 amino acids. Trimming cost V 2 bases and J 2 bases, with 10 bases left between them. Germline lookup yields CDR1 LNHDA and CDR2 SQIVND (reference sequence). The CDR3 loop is CASSISGFPGNTIYF. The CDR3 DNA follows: TGTGCCAGTAGTATATCGGGATTCCCTGGAAACACCATATATTTT.

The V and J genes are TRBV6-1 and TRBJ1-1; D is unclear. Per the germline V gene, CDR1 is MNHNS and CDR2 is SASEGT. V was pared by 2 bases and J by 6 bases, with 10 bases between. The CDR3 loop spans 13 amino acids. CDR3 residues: CASSESMGPEAFF. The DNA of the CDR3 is TGTGCCAGCAGTGAATCTATGGGCCCTGAAGCTTTCTTT.

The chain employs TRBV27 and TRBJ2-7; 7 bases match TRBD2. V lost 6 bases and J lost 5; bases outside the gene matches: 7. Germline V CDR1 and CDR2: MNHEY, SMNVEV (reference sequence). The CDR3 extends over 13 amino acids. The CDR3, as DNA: TGTGCCAGCAGCCCGACTAGCTTCCACGAGCAGTACTTC. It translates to CASSPTSFHEQYF.

The CDR3 here is CASSLRTSGGMTQNNEQFF. In DNA form, the CDR3 reads TGCGCCAGCAGCCTTAGGACTAGCGGGGGGATGACCCAAAACAATGAGCAGTTCTTC. The chain couples TRBV5-1 to TRBJ2-1; the match to TRBD2 covers 14 bases. Germline values: CDR1 SGHRS, CDR2 YFSETQ. The CDR3 consists of 19 residues. Unmatched junction bases numbered 14, after V lost 4 bases and J lost 5 bases.

CDR3 loop: CAWSTQGPTIYF. Written as DNA, the CDR3 is TGTGCCTGGAGTACCCAGGGGCCCACCATATATTTT. The rearrangement uses TRBV30 and TRBJ1-3; a possible D gene is TRBD1 (6 bases). The CDR3 runs 12 residues. V gave up 2 bases and J gave up 9 bases, with 11 bases separating them. CDR1 GTSNPN and CDR2 SVGIG come from the germline V gene (reference sequence).

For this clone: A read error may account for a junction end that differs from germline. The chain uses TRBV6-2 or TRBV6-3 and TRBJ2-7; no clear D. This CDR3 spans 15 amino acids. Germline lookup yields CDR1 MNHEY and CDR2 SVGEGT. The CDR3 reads CASSYSVTSNYEQYF. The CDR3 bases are TGTGCCAGCAGCTACTCGGTCACTTCTAATTACGAGCAGTACTTC.

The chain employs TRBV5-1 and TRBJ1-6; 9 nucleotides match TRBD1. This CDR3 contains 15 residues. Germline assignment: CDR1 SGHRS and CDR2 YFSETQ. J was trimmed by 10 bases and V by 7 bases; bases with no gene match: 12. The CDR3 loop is CASQPDGTGRSPLHF. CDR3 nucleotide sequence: TGCGCCAGCCAACCGGACGGGACAGGGAGATCACCCCTCCACTTT.

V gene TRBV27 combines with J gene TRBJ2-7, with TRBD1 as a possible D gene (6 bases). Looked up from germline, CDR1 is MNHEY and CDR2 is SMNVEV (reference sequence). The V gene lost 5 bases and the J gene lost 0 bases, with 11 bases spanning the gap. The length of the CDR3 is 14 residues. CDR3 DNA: TGTGCCAGCAGTCTAACAGGGAGCTCCTACGAGCAGTACTTC. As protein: CASSLTGSSYEQYF.

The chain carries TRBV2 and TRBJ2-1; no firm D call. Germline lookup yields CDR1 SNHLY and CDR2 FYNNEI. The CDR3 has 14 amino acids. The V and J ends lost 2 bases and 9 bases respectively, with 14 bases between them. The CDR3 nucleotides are TGTGCCAGCAGTGAACAAAGAGTCTGGAGTGAGCAGTTCTTC. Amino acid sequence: CASSEQRVWSEQFF.

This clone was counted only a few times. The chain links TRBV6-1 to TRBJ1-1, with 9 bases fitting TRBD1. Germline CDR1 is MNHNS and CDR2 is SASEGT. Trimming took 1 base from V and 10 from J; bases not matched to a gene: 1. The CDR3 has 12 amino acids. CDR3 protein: CASSEGTGAAFF. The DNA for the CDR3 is TGTGCCAGCAGTGAAGGGACAGGGGCAGCTTTCTTT.

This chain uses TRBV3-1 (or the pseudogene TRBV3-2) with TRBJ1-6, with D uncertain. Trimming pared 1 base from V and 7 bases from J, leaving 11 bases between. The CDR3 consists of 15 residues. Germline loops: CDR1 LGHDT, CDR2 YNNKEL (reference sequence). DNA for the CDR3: TGTGCCAGCAGCCAAGTTGCAAGCAGGAATTCACCCCTCCACTTT. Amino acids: CASSQVASRNSPLHF.

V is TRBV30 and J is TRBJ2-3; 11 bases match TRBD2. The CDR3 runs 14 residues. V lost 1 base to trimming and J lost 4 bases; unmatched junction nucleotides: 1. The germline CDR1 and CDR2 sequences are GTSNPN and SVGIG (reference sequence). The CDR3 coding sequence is TGTGCCTGGAGTGCGGGACTAGCGGCAGATACGCAGTATTTT. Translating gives CAWSAGLAADTQYF.